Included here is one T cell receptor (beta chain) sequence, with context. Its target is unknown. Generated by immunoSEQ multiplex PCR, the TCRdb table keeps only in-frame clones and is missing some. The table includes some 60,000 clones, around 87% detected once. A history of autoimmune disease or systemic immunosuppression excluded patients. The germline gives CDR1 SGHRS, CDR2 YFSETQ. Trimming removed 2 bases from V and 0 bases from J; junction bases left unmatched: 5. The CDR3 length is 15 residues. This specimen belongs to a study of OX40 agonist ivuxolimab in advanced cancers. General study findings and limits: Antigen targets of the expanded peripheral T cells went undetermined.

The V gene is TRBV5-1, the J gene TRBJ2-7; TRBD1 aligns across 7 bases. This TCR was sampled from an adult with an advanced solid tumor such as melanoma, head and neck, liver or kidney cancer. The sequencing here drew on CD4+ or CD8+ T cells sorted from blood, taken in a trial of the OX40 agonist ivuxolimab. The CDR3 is CASSFRQGDSYEQYF. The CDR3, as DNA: TGCGCCAGCAGCTTTAGGCAGGGGGACTCCTACGAGCAGTACTTC.